The 15 T cell receptor beta chains in this list originate from one sample, sequenced in a study of blood T cell repertoires in COVID-19. The method was immunoSEQ multiplex PCR; TCRdb's version includes in-frame clones alone and lacks a portion of them. The sample records tens of thousands of clones, under 90% being singletons. The sequenced material came from peripheral blood. These receptors all come from a middle-aged man with active COVID-19.

The chain couples TRBV19 to TRBJ1-2; 9 nucleotides align to TRBD1. J was trimmed by 4 bases and V by 6 bases; bases with no gene match: 6. CDR3 length equals 14 residues. CDR1 is LNHDA, CDR2 SQIVND, per germline (reference sequence). The CDR3 protein is CASREPGQGYGYTF. The CDR3 coding sequence is TGTGCCAGTAGAGAACCGGGACAGGGCTATGGCTACACCTTC.

This clone was detected only a few times. The chain uses TRBV7-8 and TRBJ2-3; a weak D match, TRBD2 (6 bases). Germline CDR1 reads SGHVS; CDR2 reads FQNEAQ. V was shortened by 1 base and J by 6 bases, with 20 bases between the two germline ends. This CDR3 spans 17 amino acids. CDR3 bases: TGTGCCAGCAGCTTAGGGTCCAGCGGGCAAACGAGCGATACGCAGTATTTT. It yields the protein CASSLGSSGQTSDTQYF. The whole variable domain, remainder taken from reference TRBV7-8 and TRBJ2-3, is GAGVSQSPRYKVAKRGQDVALRCDPISGHVSLFWYQQALGQGPEFLTYFQNEAQLDKSGLPSDRFFAERPEGSVSTLKIQRTQQEDSAVYLCASSLGSSGQTSDTQYFGPGTRLTVL.

V usage is TRBV3-1 (or the pseudogene TRBV3-2) and J usage is TRBJ2-5; a weak D match, TRBD2 (6 bases). Germline values: CDR1 LGHDT, CDR2 YNNKEL (reference sequence). The CDR3 spans 15 residues. V gave up 4 bases and J gave up 2 bases, with 14 bases separating them. CDR3: CASSLSSEGQETQYF. For the CDR3, the DNA is TGTGCCAGCAGCCTGTCATCGGAGGGTCAAGAGACCCAGTACTTC.

This clone was counted only a few times. V and J are TRBV19 and TRBJ2-7; the match to TRBD1 covers 10 bases. V shed 4 bases and J 3 bases; nucleotides not matched to a gene: 12. CDR3 length: 17 residues. The V gene's germline CDR1 is LNHDA and CDR2 SQIVND (reference sequence). The CDR3 loop reads CASSTPPGQGNYYEQYF. CDR3 DNA sequence: TGTGCCAGTAGTACCCCTCCGGGACAGGGGAACTACTACGAGCAGTACTTC.

The V gene is TRBV7-2, the J gene TRBJ2-1, with D uncertain. Germline V gene data show CDR1 as SGHTA and CDR2 as FQGNSA. V lost 1 base and J lost 8, with 9 bases in between. The CDR3 length is 13 residues. In DNA, the CDR3 is TGTGCCAGCAGCTTAGGCATCCGCGATGAGCAGTTCTTC. Translated, it gives CASSLGIRDEQFF.

The chain has TRBV12-5 and TRBJ2-1, with 13 bases identical to TRBD2. The CDR3 has 15 amino acids. Looked up from germline, CDR1 is LGHNT and CDR2 is FRNRAP. The trim removed 7 bases at V and 5 bases at J, leaving 5 bases unmatched. CDR3 region: CASAGGLAGHNEQFF. The CDR3 nucleotides are TGTGCTAGTGCCGGGGGACTAGCGGGGCACAATGAGCAGTTCTTC. The variable domain in full, with the rest retrieved from reference TRBV12-5 and TRBJ2-1, is DARVTQTPRHKVTEMGQEVTMRCQPILGHNTVFWYRQTMMQGLELLAYFRNRAPLDDSGMPKDRFSAEMPDATLATLKIQPSEPRDSAVYFCASAGGLAGHNEQFFGPGTRLTVL.

The chain has TRBV29-1 and TRBJ2-5; D might be TRBD1 (6 bases). The CDR3 spans 16 residues. Germline V gene data show CDR1 as SQVTM and CDR2 as ANQGSEA. Trimming pared 6 bases from V and 2 bases from J, leaving 22 bases between. This chain's CDR3 is CSVNRVRLLLQETQYF. The DNA of the CDR3 is TGCAGCGTCAACAGGGTCCGGCTACTCTTACAAGAGACCCAGTACTTC.

The J gene is TRBJ2-7, the V gene TRBV5-1, with 10 bases matching TRBD1. Germline loops: CDR1 SGHRS, CDR2 YFSETQ. CDR3 length: 16 residues. The ends lost 4 bases at V and 3 bases at J; junction bases unmatched: 10. CDR3 loop: CASSGASGTGVYEQYF. CDR3 nucleotides: TGCGCCAGCAGCGGAGCCTCCGGGACAGGGGTCTACGAGCAGTACTTC.

CDR3 loop: CAPGEGLRNEQFF. As DNA, the CDR3 is TGTGCGCCGGGGGAGGGGCTACGAAATGAGCAGTTCTTC. The gene calls are TRBV5-4 and TRBJ2-1, with 7 nucleotides matching TRBD2. Germline V CDR1 and CDR2: SGHNT, YYREEE (reference sequence). This CDR3 is 13 amino acids long.

V usage is TRBV28 and J usage is TRBJ1-2; perhaps TRBD1 as D (6 bases). CDR3 length: 14 residues. Looked up from germline, CDR1 is MDHEN and CDR2 is SYDVKM. V was cut by 6 bases and J by 0 bases, with 11 bases left in between. The CDR3 here is CASRNQGPNYGYTF. CDR3 DNA: TGTGCCAGCAGGAATCAGGGGCCTAACTATGGCTACACCTTC.

The V and J genes are TRBV18 and TRBJ2-1, with 11 nucleotides matching TRBD2. The CDR3 has 16 amino acids. Per germline, CDR1 KGHSH and CDR2 LQKENI. Trimming took 1 base from V and 1 from J; bases not matched to a gene: 0. CDR3 region: CASSPLAGGSYNEQFF. CDR3 bases: TGTGCCAGCTCACCACTAGCGGGAGGGTCCTACAATGAGCAGTTCTTC.

The genes are TRBV2 and TRBJ2-7, with 7 bases lining up with TRBD2. Germline trimming cut 6 bases from V and 3 bases from J; bases unmatched to any gene: 14. This CDR3 has 16 residues. The germline V gene has CDR1 SNHLY and CDR2 FYNNEI. CDR3 loop: CASSPSGLAVSYEQYF. CDR3 nucleotide sequence: TGTGCCAGCAGCCCCTCGGGTCTAGCGGTGAGCTACGAGCAGTACTTC.

This sequence joins TRBV5-1 and TRBJ2-2, with no clear D. V lost 0 bases and J lost 4, with 7 bases in between. The germline V gene has CDR1 SGHRS and CDR2 YFSETQ. The CDR3 runs to 14 residues. CDR3 sequence: CASSLAVSTGELFF. CDR3 bases: TGCGCCAGCAGCTTGGCTGTCTCCACCGGGGAGCTGTTTTTT.

The chain couples TRBV12-3 or TRBV12-4 to TRBJ2-3, with 10 bases aligning to TRBD1. V gave up 7 bases and J gave up 10 bases; unmatched junction bases: 5. The CDR3 has 12 residues. CDR3 loop: CASIGDRGPQYF. Written as DNA, the CDR3 is TGTGCCAGCATCGGAGACAGGGGGCCGCAGTATTTT.

The count of this clone is one. The rearrangement uses TRBV3-1 (or the pseudogene TRBV3-2) and TRBJ2-7; 8 nucleotides line up with TRBD2. After removal of 4 bases from V and 0 bases from J, the junction contained 8 bases not matched to a gene. Germline CDR1 reads LGHDT; CDR2 reads YNNKEL (reference sequence). CDR3 size: 16 residues. CDR3 sequence (DNA): TGTGCCAGCAGCCCCACCTCTAGCGGGCTCTCCTACGAGCAGTACTTC. This sequence encodes CASSPTSSGLSYEQYF.